The source of this TCR beta chain is a study of EBV T-cell therapy then PD-1 blockade in nasopharyngeal carcinoma. Sequencing was performed with immunoSEQ multiplex PCR; in TCRdb, only in-frame clones are kept and a portion is missing. The sample shows roughly 22,000 clones, 82% of them seen only once. A word on this clone: What it binds is unknown.

Trimming left V 2 bases short and J 1 base short, with 11 bases between. Germline CDR1 reads MNHEY; CDR2 reads SVGEGT. The CDR3 loop spans 15 amino acids. The sample's treatment: AdE1-LMPpoly-expanded autologous EBV-specific T-cell therapy followed by anti-PD-1 nivolumab. The sequencing used CD8+ T cells from blood, collected at day -245 from a patient whose treatment included autologous EBV-specific T cells and nivolumab. This sequence was found in a man aged 35 to 55 with nasopharyngeal carcinoma. V gene TRBV6-2 or TRBV6-3 combines with J gene TRBJ1-1; possibly TRBD1 for D (6 bases). Here the CDR3 reads CASSYPEQGNTEAFF. The CDR3 DNA follows: TGTGCCAGCAGTTACCCCGAACAGGGGAACACTGAAGCTTTCTTT.